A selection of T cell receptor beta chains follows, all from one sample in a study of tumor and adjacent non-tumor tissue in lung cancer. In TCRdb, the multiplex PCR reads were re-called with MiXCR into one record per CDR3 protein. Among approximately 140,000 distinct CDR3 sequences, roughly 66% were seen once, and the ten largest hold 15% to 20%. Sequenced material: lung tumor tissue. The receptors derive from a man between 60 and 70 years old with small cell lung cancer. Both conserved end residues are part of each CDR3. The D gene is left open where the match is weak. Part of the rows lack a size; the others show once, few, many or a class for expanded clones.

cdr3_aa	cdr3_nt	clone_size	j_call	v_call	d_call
CASSDQVAKNIQYF	TGCGCCAGCAGTGACCAGGTAGCCAAAAACATTCAGTACTTC	many	TRBJ2-4	TRBV10-1	.
CASSPGTSGSWPGAKNIQYF	TGTGCCAGCAGTCCTGGGACTAGCGGGAGCTGGCCGGGGGCCAAAAACATTCAGTACTTC	.	TRBJ2-4	TRBV28	TRBD2
CACSYGGINQETQYF	TGTGCCTGCAGTTACGGGGGGATTAACCAAGAGACCCAGTACTTC	.	TRBJ2-5	TRBV6-5	TRBD2
CASSYSVGGLNSPLHF	TGCGCCAGCAGTTACAGTGTTGGGGGACTTAATTCACCTCTCCACTTT	.	TRBJ1-6	TRBV6-5	.
CASSLGDRGQGFF	TGTGCCAGCAGCTTAGGGGACAGGGGGCAGGGGTTCTTC	many	TRBJ2-1	TRBV11-3	TRBD1
CASSSSGGGYLEHFF	TGTGCCAGCAGCTCAAGCGGGGGGGGATACTTGGAGCATTTCTTC	once	TRBJ2-1	TRBV11-3	TRBD2
CASSYGGHMNTEAFF	TGTGCCAGCAGTTACGGTGGCCACATGAACACTGAAGCTTTCTTT	.	TRBJ1-1	TRBV6-2/TRBV6-3	.
CSAKRGTSGRTDTQYF	TGCAGTGCGAAGAGGGGGACTAGCGGGAGAACGGATACGCAGTATTTT	.	TRBJ2-3	TRBV20-1	TRBD2
CASSLGLIRSTYEHYF	TGTGCCAGCAGCTTAGGTCTCATCAGATCGACCTACGAGCACTACTTC	.	TRBJ2-7	TRBV11-2	.
CAWNRVAGELFF	TGTGCCTGGAATAGGGTTGCCGGGGAGCTGTTTTTT	many	TRBJ2-2	TRBV30	.
CASSLSSSYNEQFF	TGCGCCAGCAGCTTGAGTAGCTCCTACAATGAGCAGTTCTTC	.	TRBJ2-1	TRBV5-1	.
CASRTRGTDNEQFF	TGCGCCAGTAGGACTAGGGGTACTGACAATGAGCAGTTCTTC	.	TRBJ2-1	TRBV10-2	TRBD2
CASTLGLAGGPSSYEQYF	TGTGCCAGCACCCTTGGACTAGCGGGAGGACCTAGCTCCTACGAGCAGTACTTC	many	TRBJ2-7	TRBV6-6	TRBD2
CVTSDPDPRHGELFF	TGTGTCACCAGTGACCCGGACCCGAGGCACGGGGAGCTGTTTTTT	.	TRBJ2-2	TRBV24-1	.
CASSSIPGGTDTQYF	TGTGCCAGCAGCTCAATCCCGGGAGGGACAGATACGCAGTATTTT	large	TRBJ2-3	TRBV11-2	TRBD2
CASSLEPEGRYNEQFF	TGTGCCAGCAGCTTGGAGCCGGAGGGCCGGTACAATGAGCAGTTCTTC	.	TRBJ2-1	TRBV5-6	.
CSCMFGHNTEAFF	TGCAGCTGTATGTTCGGCCATAACACCGAAGCTTTCTTT	.	TRBJ1-1	TRBV29-1	.
CSAGDWALREKLFF	TGCAGTGCAGGGGATTGGGCTTTACGTGAAAAACTGTTTTTT	few	TRBJ1-4	TRBV20-1	.
CGSSFSGYYTDTQYF	TGTGGCAGCAGTTTTAGCGGGTATTACACAGATACGCAGTATTTT	.	TRBJ2-3	TRBV11-2	TRBD2
CSPGGRLAVNEQFF	TGCAGTCCGGGGGGGAGACTAGCTGTGAATGAGCAGTTCTTC	.	TRBJ2-1	TRBV20-1	TRBD2
CASSLVGGGTEAFF	TGTGCCAGCAGCTTAGTTGGGGGTGGCACTGAAGCTTTCTTT	.	TRBJ1-1	TRBV7-8	.
CAWRRPAFVNTEAFF	TGTGCCTGGAGGAGACCGGCATTTGTGAACACTGAAGCTTTCTTT	few	TRBJ1-1	TRBV30	.
CSASLQGSDTEAFF	TGCAGTGCTAGTCTACAGGGGTCGGATACTGAAGCTTTCTTT	once	TRBJ1-1	TRBV20-1	TRBD1
CSARGLPGDYTF	TGCAGTGCTAGGGGTCTCCCAGGCGACTACACCTTC	.	TRBJ1-2	TRBV20-1	.
CASRREEGIYEQYF	TGTGCCAGTAGGAGGGAAGAGGGGATCTATGAGCAGTACTTC	.	TRBJ2-7	TRBV28	.
CARRQGGDAEAFF	TGTGCCAGGCGCCAGGGGGGAGACGCTGAAGCTTTCTTT	once	TRBJ1-1	TRBV6-6	TRBD1
CASNHFAGTQYF	TGTGCCAGCAACCACTTTGCAGGGACCCAGTACTTC	once	TRBJ2-5	TRBV11-3	.
CANSGETNEQFF	TGTGCCAACAGCGGGGAGACTAATGAGCAGTTCTTC	.	TRBJ2-1	TRBV5-5	TRBD2
CSASSQRDRTDTQYF	TGCAGTGCTAGTTCTCAGCGGGATCGCACAGATACGCAGTATTTT	many	TRBJ2-3	TRBV20-1	TRBD2
CASTEGGGASGKLFF	TGTGCCAGCACCGAAGGGGGGGGCGCATCCGGGAAGCTGTTTTTT	.	TRBJ2-2	TRBV11-3	.
CATSPIPGGTDTHYF	TGTGCCACCAGCCCAATCCCGGGAGGGACAGATACGCACTATTTT	.	TRBJ2-3	TRBV11-2	.
CASSFGAASSGANVLTF	TGTGCCAGCAGCTTTGGGGCCGCGAGCTCTGGGGCCAACGTCCTGACTTTC	.	TRBJ2-6	TRBV5-4	.
CASCLDRAWELFF	TGTGCCAGCTGCTTAGATAGAGCTTGGGAGCTGTTTTTT	.	TRBJ2-2	TRBV11-2	.
CGSSNDENSPLYF	TGTGGCAGCAGCAACGACGAGAATTCACCCCTCTACTTT	.	TRBJ1-6	TRBV11-1	.
CSGRGAPMETQYF	TGCAGTGGACGAGGGGCCCCCATGGAGACCCAGTACTTC	few	TRBJ2-5	TRBV20-1	.
CSARDSEGIGGSGEQFF	TGCAGTGCTAGAGATTCAGAGGGGATCGGGGGGAGCGGTGAGCAGTTCTTC	many	TRBJ2-1	TRBV20-1	TRBD2
CIISENRAGNTIYF	TGTATCATCAGTGAGAACAGGGCAGGAAACACCATATATTTT	.	TRBJ1-3	TRBV10-3	.
CASSLGGVVTDTRYF	TGTGCCAGCAGCTTAGGGGGGGTAGTCACAGATACGCGGTATTTT	.	TRBJ2-3	TRBV11-2	.
CARSLPYLAGAYNEQFF	TGTGCCAGAAGCTTGCCCTATCTAGCGGGAGCCTACAATGAGCAGTTCTTC	many	TRBJ2-1	TRBV5-3	TRBD2
CARSERAAFNNQPQHF	TGTGCCAGGAGTGAACGGGCAGCGTTTAACAATCAGCCCCAGCATTTT	.	TRBJ1-5	TRBV6-1	.
CSARGRETQHF	TGCAGTGCTAGAGGTCGAGAGACCCAGCACTTC	.	TRBJ2-5	TRBV20-1	.